The 2 T cell receptor beta chains below were found in one sample sequenced in a study of beta chain features in type 1 diabetes (dated by TCRdb to about 2018). Libraries were constructed by the immunoSEQ multiplex PCR assay. The entire isolated RNA was reverse transcribed using the High Capacity cDNA Reverse Transcription Kit, and thus expressed TCRB transcripts were sequenced. TCRdb re-hosts the immuneACCESS table, in-frame sequences only. Its copies lack some clones; in the studies checked, an unresolved V gene accounts for under half of them, and the cause for the rest is not known. Across this sample there are roughly 100,000 clones, with roughly 28% seen only once. The ten largest clonotypes hold roughly 0.58% of the sample. The paper's findings and limits, for the study overall: In all four CD4+ subsets, TCRB CDR3 length was moderately but significantly shorter in type 1 diabetes patients.

For these TCRs, the target antigens are not known. The sequenced sample was central memory CD4+ T cells from blood. The receptor set was obtained from a woman between 18 and 30 years old with type 1 diabetes.

Worth noting for this clone: Other DNA sequences within the sample encode an identical CDR3. The chain recombines TRBV5-5 with TRBJ1-5; tentatively, D is TRBD1 (6 bases). Per the germline V gene, CDR1 is SGHKS and CDR2 is YYEKEE (reference sequence). Trimming shortened V by 0 bases and J by 4 bases, and 11 bases separated the two germline ends. CDR3 length: 15 residues. CDR3 coding DNA: TGTGCCAGCAGCTTGGGTTCCACAGGGAATCAGCCCCAGCATTTT. Encoded protein: CASSLGSTGNQPQHF.

This clone was seen more than once but under ten times. The rearrangement joins TRBV10-3 to TRBJ1-2, with TRBD1 matching over 9 bases. Looked up from germline, CDR1 is ENHRY and CDR2 is SYGVKD. The CDR3 covers 14 residues. The junction had 7 bases not matched to a gene; V was cut back by 6 bases and J by 5 bases. The DNA of the CDR3 is TGTGCCATCAGCCCCCCCGGGACAGGGTATGGCTACACCTTC. Its translation: CAISPPGTGYGYTF.